A selection of T cell receptor beta chains follows, all from one sample in a study of control samples from healthy donors and cancer patients. Method: immunoSEQ multiplex PCR; TCRdb's copy keeps in-frame clones and lacks some. The table records under 150,000 clones, 85% to 95% of them present only once. The source material was PBMCs. These receptors originate from a man in his fifties with head and neck cancer. Each CDR3 is given with its conserved first and last residue. A D gene is named only where the DNA matches it firmly.

TRBJ1-6 | TRBD1 | TRBV28 | TGTGCCAGCAGTTCCCGCTTGGTGACAGGGGGCAATTCACCCCTCCACTTT | CASSSRLVTGGNSPLHF
TRBJ2-2 | . | TRBV5-1 | TGCGCCAGCAGCTTGAATGGCAAAACTATCACCGGGGAGCTGTTTTTT | CASSLNGKTITGELFF
TRBJ2-7 | TRBD1 | TRBV6-5 | TGTGCCAGCAGTTCCTTGGACAGGGATAAGCAGTACTTC | CASSSLDRDKQYF
TRBJ1-6 | . | TRBV29-1 | TGCAGCATCCGGGACAACTCCAATTCACCCCTCCACTTT | CSIRDNSNSPLHF
TRBJ1-1 | . | TRBV7-8 | TGTGCCAGCAGCTTGACGGGACCGGGACCCACTGAAGCTTTCTTT | CASSLTGPGPTEAFF
TRBJ1-2 | TRBD1 | TRBV6-1 | TGTGCCAGCAGTGAAGAGACAGGGATCTATGGCTACACCTTC | CASSEETGIYGYTF
TRBJ1-3 | TRBD1 | TRBV7-2 | TGTGCCAGCAGCGCGACAGGGTGGGGAAACACCATATATTTT | CASSATGWGNTIYF
TRBJ2-6 | TRBD1 | TRBV28 | TGTGCCAGCAGGCCTATCGTCGGACAGGGGGCTACGGCTGGGGCCAACGTCCTGACTTTC | CASRPIVGQGATAGANVLTF
TRBJ1-2 | . | TRBV15 | TGTGCCACCAGCAGGTTCAGGGACTATGGCTACACCTTC | CATSRFRDYGYTF
TRBJ1-1 | TRBD1 | TRBV7-2 | TGTGCCAGCAGCTTAGGACAGGGGAACACTGAAGCTTTCTTT | CASSLGQGNTEAFF
TRBJ2-6 | . | TRBV14 | TGTGCCAGCAGCCCTGGGGCCAACGTCCTGACTTTC | CASSPGANVLTF
TRBJ2-3 | . | TRBV12-3/TRBV12-4 | TGTGCCAGCATGACGGGAGCTCCAGATACGCAGTATTTT | CASMTGAPDTQYF
TRBJ1-1 | . | TRBV5-1 | TGCGCCAGCAGCTTTGAGGGACACACTTACACTGAAGCTTTCTTT | CASSFEGHTYTEAFF
TRBJ1-5 | . | TRBV6-5 | TGTGCCAGCAGTCGGACCGCTCCTCAGCCCCAGCATTTT | CASSRTAPQPQHF
TRBJ2-5 | . | TRBV5-1 | TGCGCCAGCAGCTTGCAAACGGGAGTACAAGAGACCCAGTACTTC | CASSLQTGVQETQYF
TRBJ1-6 | . | TRBV4-1 | TGCGCCAGCAGCCAAGAACCAGTTCCACCCCTCCACTTT | CASSQEPVPPLHF
TRBJ2-1 | TRBD2 | TRBV20-1 | TGCAGTACCCTTAGCGGGTGGGAGCAGTTCTTC | CSTLSGWEQFF
TRBJ1-2 | TRBD1 | TRBV11-2 | TGTGCCAGCAGCTTAGTAGGGACAGGGACCTATAGCTACACCTTC | CASSLVGTGTYSYTF
TRBJ1-5 | . | TRBV5-5 | TGTGCCAGCACCAATCAACAAACTCAGCCCCAGCATTTT | CASTNQQTQPQHF
TRBJ2-5 | . | TRBV30 | TGTGCCTGGAGTGGACCGGCCGTTCAACAGAGGACCCAGTACTTC | CAWSGPAVQQRTQYF
TRBJ1-1 | . | TRBV11-1 | TGTGCCAGCAGCTTAACAGGGTATATTGAGAACACTGAAGCTTTCTTT | CASSLTGYIENTEAFF
TRBJ1-6 | . | TRBV5-1 | TGCGCCAGCAGCTTTCGCGTGGAAGACTCCTATAATTCACCCCTCCACTTT | CASSFRVEDSYNSPLHF
TRBJ1-1 | . | TRBV19 | TGTACCAGTAGTATCGGAGGGTTGAGCACTGAAGCTTTCTTT | CTSSIGGLSTEAFF
TRBJ1-2 | . | TRBV18 | TGTGCCAGCTCACCCGGACAACAGGGTCGGTATGGCTACACCTTC | CASSPGQQGRYGYTF
TRBJ2-3 | TRBD2 | TRBV7-2 | TGTGCCAGCAGCAGACTAGCGAAGACCGCAGATACGCAGTATTTT | CASSRLAKTADTQYF
TRBJ1-1 | . | TRBV5-1 | TGCGCCAGCAGCCCCCTTTCCAAGGCCTTAAACACGAACACTGAAGCTTTCTTT | CASSPLSKALNTNTEAFF
TRBJ2-3 | TRBD2 | TRBV4-2 | TGTGCCAGCAGCCGCATGGTTAGCGGGGGGCGTAGCACAGATACGCAGTATTTT | CASSRMVSGGRSTDTQYF
TRBJ1-1 | . | TRBV25-1 | TGTGCCAGCAGTGAATGGGACACTGAAGCTTTCTTT | CASSEWDTEAFF
TRBJ2-7 | . | TRBV24-1 | TGTGCCACCAGTGATCAAGCCTACGAGCAGTACTTC | CATSDQAYEQYF